The entry below describes one T cell receptor beta chain. This entry belongs to a study of blood T cell repertoires in COVID-19. Repertoires were generated with immunoSEQ multiplex PCR, while TCRdb's copy carries only in-frame clones and drops some. The profile shows approximately 400,000 clones, over 80% of them singletons. The receptor's source is a woman between 45 and 60 years old who had recovered from COVID-19. Source material: PBMCs or T cells enriched from blood (not recorded which).

CDR3 DNA sequence: TGTGCCAGCAGTTTCGGACGGGACATCAATGGCTACACCTTC. Residues: CASSFGRDINGYTF. J is TRBJ1-2 and V is TRBV7-9; a possible D gene is TRBD1 (6 bases). Germline V lookup: CDR1 SEHNR, CDR2 FQNEAQ (reference sequence). The CDR3 consists of 14 residues. Deletions cut 6 bases from V and 6 bases from J, with 17 bases between.